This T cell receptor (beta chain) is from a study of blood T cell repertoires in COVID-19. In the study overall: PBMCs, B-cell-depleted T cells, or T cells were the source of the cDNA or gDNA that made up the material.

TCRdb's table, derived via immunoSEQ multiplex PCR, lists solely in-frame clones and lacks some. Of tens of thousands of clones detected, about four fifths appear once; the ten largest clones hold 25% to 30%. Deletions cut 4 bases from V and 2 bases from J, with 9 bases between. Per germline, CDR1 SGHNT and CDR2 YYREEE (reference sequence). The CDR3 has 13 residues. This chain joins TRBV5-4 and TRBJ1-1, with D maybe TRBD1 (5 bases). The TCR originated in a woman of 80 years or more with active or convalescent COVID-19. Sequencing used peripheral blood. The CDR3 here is CASSRDSNTEAFF. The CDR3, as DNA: TGTGCCAGCAGCAGAGACAGTAACACTGAAGCTTTCTTT.